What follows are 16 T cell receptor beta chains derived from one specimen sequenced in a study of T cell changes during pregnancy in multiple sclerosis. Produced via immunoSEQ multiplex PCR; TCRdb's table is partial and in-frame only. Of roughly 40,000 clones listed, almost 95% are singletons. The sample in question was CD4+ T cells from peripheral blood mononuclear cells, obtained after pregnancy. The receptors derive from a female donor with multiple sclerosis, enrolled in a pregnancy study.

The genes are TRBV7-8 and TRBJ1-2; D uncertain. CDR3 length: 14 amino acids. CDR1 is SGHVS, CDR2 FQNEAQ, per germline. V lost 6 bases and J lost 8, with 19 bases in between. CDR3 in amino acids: CASSHRRGNGGYTF. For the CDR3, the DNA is TGTGCCAGCAGTCACCGGCGGGGAAACGGAGGCTACACCTTC.

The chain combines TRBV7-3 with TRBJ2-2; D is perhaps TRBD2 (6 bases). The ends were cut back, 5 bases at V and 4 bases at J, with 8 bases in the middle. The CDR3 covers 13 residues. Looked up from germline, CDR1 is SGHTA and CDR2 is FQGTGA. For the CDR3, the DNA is TGTGCCAGCAGCCACGGGGGCACCGGGGAGCTGTTTTTT. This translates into CASSHGGTGELFF. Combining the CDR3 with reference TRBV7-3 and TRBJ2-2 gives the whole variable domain GAGVSQTPSNKVTEKGKYVELRCDPISGHTALYWYRQSLGQGPEFLIYFQGTGAADDSGLPNDRFFAVRPEGSVSTLKIQRTERGDSAVYLCASSHGGTGELFFGEGSRLTVL.

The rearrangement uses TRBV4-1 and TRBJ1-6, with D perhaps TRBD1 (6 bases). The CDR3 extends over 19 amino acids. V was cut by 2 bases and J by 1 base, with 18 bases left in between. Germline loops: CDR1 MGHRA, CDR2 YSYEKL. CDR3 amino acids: CASSQTGPGGRSYNSPLHF. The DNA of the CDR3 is TGCGCCAGCAGCCAAACAGGGCCGGGGGGACGGTCCTATAATTCACCCCTCCACTTT.

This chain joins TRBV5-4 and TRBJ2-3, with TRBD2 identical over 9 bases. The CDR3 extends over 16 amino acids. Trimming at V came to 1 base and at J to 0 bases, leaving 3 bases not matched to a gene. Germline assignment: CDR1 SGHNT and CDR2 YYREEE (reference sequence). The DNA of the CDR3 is TGTGCCAGCAGCTTGCCGCGGGGGGGGAGCACAGATACGCAGTATTTT. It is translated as CASSLPRGGSTDTQYF.

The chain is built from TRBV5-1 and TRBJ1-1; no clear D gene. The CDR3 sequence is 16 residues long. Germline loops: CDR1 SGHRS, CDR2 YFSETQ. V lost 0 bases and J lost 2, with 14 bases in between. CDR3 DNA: TGCGCCAGCAGCTTGGAAAGCAGGTCCCCTAACACTGAAGCTTTCTTT. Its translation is CASSLESRSPNTEAFF. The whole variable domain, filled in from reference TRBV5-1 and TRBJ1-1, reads KAGVTQTPRYLIKTRGQQVTLSCSPISGHRSVSWYQQTPGQGLQFLFEYFSETQRNKGNFPGRFSGRQFSNSRSEMNVSTLELGDSALYLCASSLESRSPNTEAFFGQGTRLTVV.

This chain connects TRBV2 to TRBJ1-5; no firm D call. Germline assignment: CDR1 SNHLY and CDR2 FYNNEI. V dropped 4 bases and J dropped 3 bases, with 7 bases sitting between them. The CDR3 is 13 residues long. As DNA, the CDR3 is TGTGCCAGCAGTGTCTCTGTCAATCAGCCCCAGCATTTT. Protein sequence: CASSVSVNQPQHF.

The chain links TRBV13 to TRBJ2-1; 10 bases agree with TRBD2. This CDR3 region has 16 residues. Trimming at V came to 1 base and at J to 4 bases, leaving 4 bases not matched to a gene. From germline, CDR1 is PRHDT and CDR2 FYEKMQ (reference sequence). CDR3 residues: CASSLEGSGGYNEQFF. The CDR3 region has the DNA TGTGCCAGCAGCTTAGAGGGTAGCGGGGGGTACAATGAGCAGTTCTTC.

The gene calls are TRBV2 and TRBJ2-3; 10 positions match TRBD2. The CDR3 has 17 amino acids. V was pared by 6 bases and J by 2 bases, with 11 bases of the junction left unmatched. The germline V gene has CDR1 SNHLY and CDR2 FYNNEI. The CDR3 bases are TGTGCCAGCAGGGAGCGGGGGGGGCCTCCACCCACAGATACGCAGTATTTT. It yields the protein CASRERGGPPPTDTQYF.

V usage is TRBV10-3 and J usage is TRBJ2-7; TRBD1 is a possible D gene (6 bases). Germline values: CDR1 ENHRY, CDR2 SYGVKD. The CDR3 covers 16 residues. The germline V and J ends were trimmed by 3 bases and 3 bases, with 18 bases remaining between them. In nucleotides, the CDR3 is TGTGCCATCAGTGAAAGCCCCGTTGGGACAATCTACGAGCAGTACTTC. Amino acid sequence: CAISESPVGTIYEQYF.

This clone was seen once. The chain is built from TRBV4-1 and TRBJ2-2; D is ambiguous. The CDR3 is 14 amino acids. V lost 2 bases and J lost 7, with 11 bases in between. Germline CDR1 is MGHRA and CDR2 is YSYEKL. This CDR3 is CASSQNRVFGELFF. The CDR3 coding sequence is TGCGCCAGCAGCCAAAACCGGGTCTTCGGGGAGCTGTTTTTT.

The chain's CDR3 is CAWSVWSGTSANYGYTF. In nucleotides, the CDR3 is TGTGCCTGGAGTGTATGGTCAGGGACATCCGCTAACTATGGCTACACCTTC. The chain is built from TRBV30 and TRBJ1-2, with D possibly being TRBD1 (6 bases). Germline-derived CDR1 and CDR2 are GTSNPN and SVGIG (reference sequence). This CDR3 has 17 residues. V was pared by 0 bases and J by 0 bases, with 17 bases between. The variable domain in full, completed from reference TRBV30 and TRBJ1-2, reads SQTIHQWPATLVQPVGSPLSLECTVEGTSNPNLYWYRQAAGRGLQLLFYSVGIGQISSEVPQNLSASRPQDRQFILSSKKLLLSDSGFYLCAWSVWSGTSANYGYTFGSGTRLTVV.

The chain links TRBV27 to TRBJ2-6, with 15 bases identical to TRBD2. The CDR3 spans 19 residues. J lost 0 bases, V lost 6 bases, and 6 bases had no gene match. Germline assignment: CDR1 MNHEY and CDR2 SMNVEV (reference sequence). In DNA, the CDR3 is TGTGCCAGCAGGGGACTAGCGGGGGGACCCACCTCTGGGGCCAACGTCCTGACTTTC. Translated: CASRGLAGGPTSGANVLTF.

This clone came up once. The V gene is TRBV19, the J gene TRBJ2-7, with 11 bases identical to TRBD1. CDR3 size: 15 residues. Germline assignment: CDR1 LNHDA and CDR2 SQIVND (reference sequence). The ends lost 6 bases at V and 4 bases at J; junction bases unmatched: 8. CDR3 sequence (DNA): TGTGCCAGTAGGCCTAGGACAGGGGGCATGTACGAGCAGTACTTC. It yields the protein CASRPRTGGMYEQYF.

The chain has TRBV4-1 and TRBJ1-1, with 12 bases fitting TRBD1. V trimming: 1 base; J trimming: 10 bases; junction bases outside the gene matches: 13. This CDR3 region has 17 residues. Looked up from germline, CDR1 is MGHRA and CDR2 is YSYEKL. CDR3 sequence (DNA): TGCGCCAGCAGCCAAGTAGGGTCCCGGGACAGGGGGCCCGGAGCTTTCTTT. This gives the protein CASSQVGSRDRGPGAFF.

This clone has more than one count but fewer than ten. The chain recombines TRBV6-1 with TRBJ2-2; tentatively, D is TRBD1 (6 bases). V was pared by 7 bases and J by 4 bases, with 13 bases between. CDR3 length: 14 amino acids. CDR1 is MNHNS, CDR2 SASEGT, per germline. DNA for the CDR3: TGTGCCAGCAAAACCGCAGGGGCCACCGGGGAGCTGTTTTTT. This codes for CASKTAGATGELFF.

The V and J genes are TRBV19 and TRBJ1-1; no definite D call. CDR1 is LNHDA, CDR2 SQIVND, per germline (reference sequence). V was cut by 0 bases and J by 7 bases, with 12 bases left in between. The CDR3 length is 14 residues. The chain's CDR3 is CASSIDETRGEAFF. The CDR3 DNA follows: TGTGCCAGTAGTATAGATGAGACTAGAGGTGAAGCTTTCTTT.